This T cell receptor beta chain was sequenced during a study of T-cell memory formation after mild COVID-19. Study outcomes and limitations: The study found balanced CD4/CD8 in clones contracting day 15 to 85 and a CD4+ lean in later expanders.

CDR1 and CDR2 from the germline V gene are SGHDT and YYEEEE. The CDR3 is 15 amino acids. From the 5' RACE reads, TCRdb called clonotypes with MiXCR, one entry per CDR3 protein. Counted here are roughly 300,000 distinct CDR3 sequences, approximately 8.4% occurring once; the ten biggest clones make up approximately 23%. To note about this clonotype: As yet, its antigen is unknown. An end of the junction differs from the germline gene, which may be a read error.

The chain has TRBV5-6 and TRBJ1-5; 7 bases fit TRBD1. The sample comprised PBMCs or a T cell subset sorted from them (not recorded which). This clonotype was sampled from a man aged 18 to 35 who had mild COVID-19 (a few samples of this study predate the infection). Cell type and time point are not known. The CDR3 region has the DNA TGTTCCAGCAGCTTAGACAGGGCCCTCGATCAGCCCCAGCATTTT. This encodes CSSSLDRALDQPQHF.